Reported below is one T cell receptor (beta chain). Its antigen remains unidentified. The sample comes from a study of T-cell memory formation after mild COVID-19. Study-wide background: TCR clusters mostly belonged to single donors. Study observations and caveats: Of the contracting clones, CD4+ ones lay mainly in CM and EM, and CD8+ ones in EMRA. Several responding clones turned up in pre-infection memory, indicating that cross-reactive memory may have taken part. Day 15 to 85 contracting clones showed balanced CD4/CD8; day 15 to 37 expanders favored CD4+.

CDR1 is LGHDT, CDR2 YNNKEL, per germline (reference sequence). This CDR3 has 16 amino acids. With 1 base removed from V and 5 bases from J, the gap between germline ends came to 17 bases. TCRdb re-analysed the 5' RACE reads in MiXCR, keeping a single row per CDR3 protein. The sample lists under 200,000 distinct CDR3 sequences, 30% to 35% occurring once. What was sequenced was PBMCs or a T cell subset sorted from them (not recorded which). The chain combines TRBV3-1 with TRBJ2-5, with D perhaps matching TRBD1 (6 bases). The sequence came from an adult woman who had mild COVID-19 (a few samples of this study predate the infection). Cell type and time point are not known. The CDR3 DNA sequence: TGTGCCAGCAGCCAAGTTTCGGGTCCAAGGGGGGAGACCCAGTACTTC. Its protein product is CASSQVSGPRGETQYF.